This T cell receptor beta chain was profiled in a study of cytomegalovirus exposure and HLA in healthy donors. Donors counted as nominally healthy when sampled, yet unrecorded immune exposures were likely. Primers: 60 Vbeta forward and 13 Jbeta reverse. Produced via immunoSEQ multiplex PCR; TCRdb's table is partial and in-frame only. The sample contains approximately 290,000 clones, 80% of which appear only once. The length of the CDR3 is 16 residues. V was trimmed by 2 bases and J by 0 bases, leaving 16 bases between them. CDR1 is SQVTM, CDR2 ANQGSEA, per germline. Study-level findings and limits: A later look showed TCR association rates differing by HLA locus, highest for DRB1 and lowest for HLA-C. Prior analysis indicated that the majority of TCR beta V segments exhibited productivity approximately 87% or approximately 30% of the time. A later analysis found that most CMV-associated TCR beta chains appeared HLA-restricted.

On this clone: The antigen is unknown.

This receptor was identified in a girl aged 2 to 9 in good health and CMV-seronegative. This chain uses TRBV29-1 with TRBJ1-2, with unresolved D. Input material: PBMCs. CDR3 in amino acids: CSVEIRQTDTNYGYTF. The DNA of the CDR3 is TGCAGCGTTGAAATCAGGCAGACCGATACTAACTATGGCTACACCTTC.